The present entry profiles one T cell receptor (beta chain) with its context. Its antigen is undetermined. Germline CDR1 reads SEHNR; CDR2 reads FQNEAQ (reference sequence). The CDR3 spans 15 residues. Unmatched junction bases numbered 8, after V lost 5 bases and J lost 2 bases. TCRdb processed the 5' RACE reads anew with MiXCR; each CDR3 protein has one entry. The repertoire has 550,000 to 700,000 distinct CDR3 sequences, around 21% of them found once; the top ten carry approximately 4.3%. The data originate from a study of identical twins. Every donor was a healthy Caucasian. Regarding the study as a whole: Model-predicted out-of-frame TCR alpha sharing fell below observed values in monozygotic twins.

In addition, the sample was reused for a study of T cells expressing NK-cell markers. From that paper: All TCR beta repertoires analysed originated from sorted CD3+CD56+NKG2C+, CD3+CD56+NKG2C- and CD3+CD56-NKG2C+ T cells. As a fraction of CD8+ T cells, dominant NKG2C+ clonotypes reached about 1.0-8% in six or seven donors.

The sample was PBMCs. This TCR derives from a woman aged 18-29 years in good health. The J gene is TRBJ1-1, the V gene TRBV7-9; TRBD1 agrees at 7 bases. DNA for the CDR3: TGTGCCAGCAGCACCACTGACAGGGTCAACACTGAAGCTTTCTTT. Its protein is CASSTTDRVNTEAFF. Full variable domain (missing parts from reference TRBV7-9 and TRBJ1-1): DTGVSQNPRHKITKRGQNVTFRCDPISEHNRLYWYRQTLGQGPEFLTYFQNEAQLEKSRLLSDRFSAERPKGSFSTLEIQRTEQGDSAMYLCASSTTDRVNTEAFFGQGTRLTVV.